The present T cell receptor (beta chain) was sequenced within a study of blood T cell repertoires in COVID-19 (dated by TCRdb to 2020 to 2021). About the full investigation: Samples from collaborators originated in the United States, Italy and Spain and spanned both the acute and convalescent phases of COVID-19. Nearly every sample came with metadata listing a de-identified subject ID, COVID-19 status, age in years and sex. The material from the prospective study consisted of cDNA or gDNA derived from T cells, B-cell-depleted T cells, or PBMCs. The dataset comprised deeply sampled blood TCRbeta repertoires from subjects exposed to, actively infected with, or recovered from COVID-19. Where HLA class I and class II types were available, the types were taken from metadata supplied by the sample provider, not from assay-based typing. The repertoires were released in a freely available public database meant as a resource for research on the immune response to SARS-CoV-2. The samples were drawn from two sources: the first 160 participants of the ongoing ImmuneRACE study, and some 1,300 subjects contributed by 6 global collaborators.

Whole blood was collected in K2EDTA tubes by collaborating institutions according to the institutions' own protocols. Collaborator samples were shipped for TCRbeta analysis as frozen whole blood, isolated PBMCs, or DNA extracted from either sample type. The CDR3 contains 17 residues, cysteine and phenylalanine counted. Only the CDR3 DNA stays, 51 bases, in frame from base 1. The research as a whole found: Clinical and demographic metadata were provided uncurated, with the amount varying by source and participant.

Turning to this clone: Its antigen remains unidentified. No qualities accompany the bases; no much larger clone lies one base away.

TCRbeta CDR3 regions were amplified from genomic DNA using the immunoSEQ Assay, a bias-controlled multiplex PCR. The paper's processing steps were these. Nucleated cell counts per sample were estimated from amplification of reference gene primers within the assay. To quantify the absolute abundance of each unique TCRbeta CDR3 rearrangement, sequence reads were collapsed and filtered. Productive Simpson clonality was computed per sample as the square root of Simpson's diversity index over productive rearrangements. TCRdb's version of the immuneACCESS table is confined to in-frame rearrangements and falls short of the full clone set. An unresolved V gene accounts for under half of the shortfall where checked; the remainder is of unknown origin. The DNA was the basis for D and trimming; V, J and clone size are from that table. The sample profile shows tens of thousands of clones; 65% to 90% of them were found once. The ten largest clones add up to around a sixth of the sample.

The rearrangement combines TRBV21-1 with TRBJ2-5; TRBD2 is the table's D call and was not checked against the DNA. TRBV21-1 is a pseudogene locus. The TCR originated in a woman of 80 years or more with acute or convalescent COVID-19. The sequenced material came from peripheral blood. In nucleotide form, the sequence is TGTGCCAGCAGCAAAGCTTCGACTAGCGGGAACCAAGAGACCCAGTACTTC. It is translated as CASSKASTSGNQETQYF.